The next 13 T cell receptor beta chains were all read from a single sample in a study of OX40 agonist ivuxolimab in advanced cancers. Some clones are missing from TCRdb's copy, which holds only in-frame ones; the method was immunoSEQ multiplex PCR. The data contain 25,000 to 30,000 clones, 82% of them singletons. The material sequenced was CD4+ or CD8+ T cells sorted from blood, taken in a trial of the OX40 agonist ivuxolimab. These receptors all stem from an adult with an advanced solid tumor such as melanoma, head and neck, liver or kidney cancer.

The V and J genes are TRBV27 and TRBJ1-4; D gene uncertain. The length of the CDR3 is 14 residues. The germline V gene has CDR1 MNHEY and CDR2 SMNVEV (reference sequence). The V end lost 2 bases, the J end lost 5 bases, and 9 bases lay between the germline ends. The CDR3 coding sequence is TGTGCCAGCAGTTTAGACGGTCAAAATGAAAAACTGTTTTTT. It yields the protein CASSLDGQNEKLFF.

This clone was detected only once. The rearrangement uses TRBV4-2 and TRBJ1-6; D is uncertain. Germline CDR1 and CDR2: LGHNA and YNFKEQ. V dropped 3 bases and J dropped 13 bases, with 19 bases sitting between them. This CDR3 contains 15 residues. DNA for the CDR3: TGTGCCAGCAGCCACTTAGACTCAAGTTCACGTCCCCTCCACTTT. Its translation is CASSHLDSSSRPLHF.

The V and J genes are TRBV28 and TRBJ1-4; D is undetermined. This CDR3 has 17 residues. The germline V and J ends were trimmed by 0 bases and 3 bases, with 14 bases remaining between them. CDR1 is MDHEN, CDR2 SYDVKM, per germline. The CDR3 region is CASSLWGGMKANEKLFF. CDR3 nucleotides: TGTGCCAGCAGTTTATGGGGAGGGATGAAAGCTAATGAAAAACTGTTTTTT.

CDR3 nucleotide sequence: TGTGCCTCGGACAACTCGATTTACAATGAGCAGTTCTTC. Translated: CASDNSIYNEQFF. The rearrangement joins TRBV30 to TRBJ2-1; D perhaps matches TRBD1 (5 bases). This CDR3 comprises 13 residues. CDR1 is GTSNPN, CDR2 SVGIG, per germline (reference sequence). V was clipped by 7 bases and J by 4 bases, with 14 bases between them.

V is TRBV5-6 and J is TRBJ2-1; 7 nucleotides line up with TRBD2. This CDR3 has 16 residues. Trimming removed 2 bases from V and 3 bases from J; junction bases left unmatched: 8. Germline CDR1 is SGHDT and CDR2 is YYEEEE. The CDR3 region has the DNA TGTGCCAGCAGCTTATATGTACTAGCGAACTACAATGAGCAGTTCTTC. Its protein is CASSLYVLANYNEQFF. Variable domain in full (rest from reference TRBV5-6 and TRBJ2-1): DAGVTQSPTHLIKTRGQQVTLRCSPKSGHDTVSWYQQALGQGPQFIFQYYEEEERQRGNFPDRFSGHQFPNYSSELNVNALLLGDSALYLCASSLYVLANYNEQFFGPGTRLTVL.

V is TRBV5-4 and J is TRBJ2-7, with TRBD1 identical over 9 bases. This CDR3 comprises 13 residues. The J segment lost 5 bases and the V segment lost 0 bases, leaving 0 bases of the junction unmatched. Per germline, CDR1 SGHNT and CDR2 YYREEE (reference sequence). The chain's CDR3 is CASSLGQGDEQYF. Here the CDR3 DNA reads TGTGCCAGCAGCTTGGGACAGGGGGACGAGCAGTACTTC.

J is TRBJ1-5 and V is TRBV19; TRBD1 matches at 9 bases. In germline, CDR1 is LNHDA, CDR2 SQIVND (reference sequence). With V trimmed by 6 bases and J by 3 bases, 9 bases remained unmatched. The CDR3 consists of 16 residues. The CDR3 is CASRRVGTGNNQPQHF. CDR3 nucleotide sequence: TGTGCCAGTAGGCGGGTAGGGACAGGGAACAATCAGCCCCAGCATTTT.

This chain connects TRBV21-1 to TRBJ2-1; TRBD1, the D gene given by the table, was not confirmed from the DNA. TRBV21-1 is noted as a pseudogene. This CDR3 is 16 amino acids long. Here the CDR3 DNA reads TGTGCCAGCAGCAAAGGAGGGGGTTACTCCTACAATGAGCAGTTCTTC. It translates to CASSKGGGYSYNEQFF.

The chain carries TRBV6-6 and TRBJ2-7; no clear D gene. Germline V lookup: CDR1 MNHNY, CDR2 SVGAGI (reference sequence). The CDR3 has 13 residues. V lost 5 bases, J lost 6 bases, and 14 bases lay in between. This chain's CDR3 is CASSLSLRAEQYF. The CDR3 DNA is TGTGCCAGCAGTCTCTCCCTACGCGCCGAGCAGTACTTC.

Details on this clone: Other DNA sequences in this sample translate to the same CDR3. V usage is TRBV9 and J usage is TRBJ2-3, with D tentatively TRBD2 (5 bases). The V gene's germline CDR1 is SGDLS and CDR2 YYNGEE. Trimming took 0 bases from V and 6 from J, leaving 11 bases between them. This CDR3 has 14 amino acids. This chain's CDR3 is CASSVAYRGDTQYF. The DNA of the CDR3 is TGTGCCAGCAGCGTAGCTTACCGAGGGGATACGCAGTATTTT. The whole variable domain, filled in from reference TRBV9 and TRBJ2-3, reads DSGVTQTPKHLITATGQRVTLRCSPRSGDLSVYWYQQSLDQGLQFLIQYYNGEERAKGNILERFSAQQFPDLHSELNLSSLELGDSALYFCASSVAYRGDTQYFGPGTRLTVL.

V is TRBV7-9 and J is TRBJ2-2; TRBD2 agrees at 13 bases. V was pared by 5 bases and J by 6 bases, with 9 bases of the junction left unmatched. Germline loops: CDR1 SEHNR, CDR2 FQNEAQ (reference sequence). This CDR3 is built from 17 residues. CDR3 amino acids: CASSPPGLAGLAGELFF. Written as DNA, the CDR3 is TGTGCCAGCAGCCCACCGGGACTAGCGGGATTGGCCGGGGAGCTGTTTTTT. Variable domain in full (rest from reference TRBV7-9 and TRBJ2-2): DTGVSQNPRHKITKRGQNVTFRCDPISEHNRLYWYRQTLGQGPEFLTYFQNEAQLEKSRLLSDRFSAERPKGSFSTLEIQRTEQGDSAMYLCASSPPGLAGLAGELFFGEGSRLTVL.

This chain links TRBV4-1 with TRBJ2-7; D is perhaps TRBD2 (5 bases). V lost 0 bases and J lost 1, with 10 bases in between. CDR1 MGHRA and CDR2 YSYEKL come from the germline V gene. The length of the CDR3 is 15 residues. The CDR3: CASSQEGRGSYEQYF. The CDR3 DNA reads TGCGCCAGCAGCCAAGAAGGACGGGGATCCTACGAGCAGTACTTC.

The V and J genes are TRBV7-6 and TRBJ2-7; D assignment may be TRBD1 or TRBD2 (5 bases each). CDR3 length equals 18 residues. V was pared by 3 bases and J by 4 bases, with 25 bases between. The germline V gene encodes CDR1 SGHVS and CDR2 FNYEAQ. CDR3: CASSFQNHRDVGPYEQYF. The CDR3 DNA follows: TGTGCCAGCAGCTTCCAAAACCACCGGGACGTCGGACCTTACGAGCAGTACTTC.